The 28 T cell receptor beta chains below all came from one sample that was sequenced in a study of T cell changes during pregnancy in multiple sclerosis. This table comes from immunoSEQ multiplex PCR, and its TCRdb copy is limited to in-frame clones, with some not included. The sample consists of 20,000 to 25,000 clones, approximately 80% of them appearing once. The specimen was CD8+ T cells from peripheral blood mononuclear cells, collected in the first trimester of pregnancy. The receptors originated from a female donor in good health, enrolled as a control in a pregnancy study.

This clone was picked up one time. The chain couples TRBV9 to TRBJ2-1; TRBD2 agrees at 9 bases. The CDR3 loop spans 18 amino acids. Germline CDR1 and CDR2: SGDLS and YYNGEE. V lost 4 bases, J lost 5 bases, and 16 bases stayed unmatched. CDR3 protein: CASSRGARASGEHNEQFF. CDR3 nucleotides: TGTGCCAGCAGCCGTGGGGCCCGAGCTAGCGGGGAACACAATGAGCAGTTCTTC.

The rearrangement uses TRBV21-1 and TRBJ1-1. TRBV21-1 represents a pseudogene. The CDR3 length is 15 residues. The CDR3 loop reads CASSDHPGTGTEAFF. DNA of the CDR3: TGTGCCAGCAGCGATCATCCAGGGACTGGGACTGAAGCTTTCTTT.

The genes are TRBV4-3 and TRBJ2-7; D might be TRBD1 (7 bases). Per the germline V gene, CDR1 is LGHNA and CDR2 is YSLEER. This CDR3 is built from 15 residues. V was clipped by 5 bases and J by 5 bases, with 19 bases between them. CDR3 nucleotide sequence: TGCGCCAGCAGCACCCGCCTTCAGGGGGGCCACGAGCAGTACTTC. Translating it yields CASSTRLQGGHEQYF.

J is TRBJ2-7 and V is TRBV11-3; 9 bases line up with TRBD1. V was pared by 5 bases and J by 1 base, with 3 bases of the junction left unmatched. The V gene's germline CDR1 is SGHNT and CDR2 YENEEA. The CDR3 runs 14 residues. The CDR3 sequence is CASSPGQGSYEQYF. CDR3 nucleotide sequence: TGTGCCAGCAGCCCAGGACAGGGGTCCTACGAGCAGTACTTC. Based on the CDR3 plus reference TRBV11-3 and TRBJ2-7, the full variable domain is EAGVVQSPRYKIIEKKQPVAFWCNPISGHNTLYWYLQNLGQGPELLIRYENEEAVDDSQLPKDRFSAERLKGVDSTLKIQPAELGDSAVYLCASSPGQGSYEQYFGPGTRLTVT.

This clone has just one count. CDR3 residues: CSVVDTGGHTGELFF. DNA of the CDR3: TGCAGCGTCGTAGACACAGGGGGCCACACCGGGGAGCTGTTTTTT. This rearrangement joins TRBV29-1 to TRBJ2-2; the match to TRBD1 covers 9 bases. Per the germline V gene, CDR1 is SQVTM and CDR2 is ANQGSEA. V was clipped by 6 bases and J by 3 bases; unmatched bases: 8. The CDR3 is 15 residues long.

V is TRBV9 and J is TRBJ2-1; 9 bases are shared with TRBD2. Trimming cost V 0 bases and J 2 bases; bases outside gene matches: 3. Germline assignment: CDR1 SGDLS and CDR2 YYNGEE. The CDR3 extends over 16 amino acids. DNA for the CDR3: TGTGCCAGCAGCGTAGAGAAGCGGGGGGCCTACAATGAGCAGTTCTTC. Its translation: CASSVEKRGAYNEQFF.

The rearrangement links TRBV6-9 to TRBJ1-3, with 7 bases that match TRBD1. CDR1 and CDR2 from the germline V gene are MNHGY and SVAAGI. V dropped 4 bases and J dropped 4; count of bases not matched to a gene: 7. The CDR3 sequence is 15 residues long. CDR3 amino acids: CASSCYRGRGNTIYF. CDR3 nucleotides: TGTGCCAGCAGTTGCTACAGGGGAAGGGGAAACACCATATATTTT.

The chain joins TRBV7-6 to TRBJ1-1; D is ambiguous. The V gene lost 4 bases and the J gene lost 1 base, with 7 bases spanning the gap. Germline assignment: CDR1 SGHVS and CDR2 FNYEAQ. This CDR3 region has 13 residues. The CDR3 loop is CASSYTENTEAFF. The CDR3, as DNA: TGTGCCAGCAGCTATACAGAGAACACTGAAGCTTTCTTT.

The chain has TRBV4-1 and TRBJ2-1, with 8 positions matching TRBD2. CDR3 size: 15 residues. Trimming cost V 4 bases and J 2 bases; bases outside gene matches: 4. Germline V gene lookup returns CDR1 MGHRA and CDR2 YSYEKL. Here the CDR3 reads CASSLREATYNEQFF. CDR3 sequence (DNA): TGCGCCAGCAGCCTGCGGGAGGCCACCTACAATGAGCAGTTCTTC.

J is TRBJ2-7 and V is TRBV7-2; 9 bases are shared with TRBD2. Unmatched junction bases numbered 7, after V lost 7 bases and J lost 3 bases. The CDR3 covers 14 residues. Germline V CDR1 and CDR2: SGHTA, FQGNSA. CDR3 sequence: CASTTTSGGYEQYF. The CDR3, as DNA: TGTGCCAGCACCACGACTAGCGGCGGCTACGAGCAGTACTTC. Filled out from reference TRBV7-2 and TRBJ2-7, the complete variable domain reads GAGVSQSPSNKVTEKGKDVELRCDPISGHTALYWYRQSLGQGLEFLIYFQGNSAPDKSGLPSDRFSAERTGGSVSTLTIQRTQQEDSAVYLCASTTTSGGYEQYFGPGTRLTVT.

The chain combines TRBV5-1 with TRBJ1-4; a possible D gene is TRBD1 (5 bases). The CDR3 is made up of 16 amino acids. V shed 1 base and J shed 0 bases, with 10 bases lying between them. Germline V gene lookup returns CDR1 SGHRS and CDR2 YFSETQ. For the CDR3, the DNA is TGCGCCAGCAGCTTGAGGGGCAGGGCAACTAATGAAAAACTGTTTTTT. This translates into CASSLRGRATNEKLFF.

The chain links TRBV5-6 to TRBJ2-6; unclear D gene. The CDR3 contains 16 residues. V was shortened by 1 base and J by 0 bases, with 8 bases between the two germline ends. Germline loops: CDR1 SGHDT, CDR2 YYEEEE. The CDR3 DNA reads as TGTGCCAGCAGCTTGAGTCCCAGCTCTGGGGCCAACGTCCTGACTTTC. Its translation: CASSLSPSSGANVLTF.

The chain links TRBV7-2 to TRBJ1-2, with 7 bases lining up with TRBD1. The V segment lost 4 bases and the J segment 6 bases; nucleotides outside the gene matches: 8. Germline V CDR1 and CDR2: SGHTA, FQGNSA. The CDR3 has 14 amino acids. The CDR3 region has the DNA TGTGCCAGCAGCTACCCCAGGGGGACAAATGGCTACACCTTC. Amino acid sequence: CASSYPRGTNGYTF.

The V call is TRBV7-3, the J call TRBJ2-1; 7 nucleotides line up with TRBD1. After removal of 5 bases from V and 8 bases from J, the junction contained 6 bases not matched to a gene. Germline V CDR1 and CDR2: SGHTA, FQGTGA. The CDR3 runs 13 residues. The CDR3 region has the DNA TGTGCCAGCAGCCCAACGACAGGGTATGAGCAGTTCTTC. This codes for CASSPTTGYEQFF. Together with reference TRBV7-3 and TRBJ2-1, the CDR3 gives the full variable domain: GAGVSQTPSNKVTEKGKYVELRCDPISGHTALYWYRQSLGQGPEFLIYFQGTGAADDSGLPNDRFFAVRPEGSVSTLKIQRTERGDSAVYLCASSPTTGYEQFFGPGTRLTVL.

Only one count was recorded for this clone. The V call is TRBV30, the J call TRBJ1-2; the D is unclear. This CDR3 comprises 13 residues. V dropped 4 bases and J dropped 4 bases, with 13 bases sitting between them. Germline-derived CDR1 and CDR2 are GTSNPN and SVGIG (reference sequence). The CDR3 region is CAWIGKGGYGYTF. The CDR3, as DNA: TGTGCCTGGATCGGAAAGGGAGGCTATGGCTACACCTTC.

This sequence joins TRBV4-1 and TRBJ2-5; 8 bases match TRBD2. In germline, CDR1 is MGHRA, CDR2 YSYEKL. The CDR3 contains 19 residues. Trimming removed 1 base from V and 1 base from J; junction bases left unmatched: 14. The CDR3, as DNA: TGCGCCAGCAGCCAAGTTGCGGGGGGACTCCGCGGCGCCCAAGAGACCCAGTACTTC. Amino acids: CASSQVAGGLRGAQETQYF.

The chain couples TRBV6-1 to TRBJ2-7, with 9 bases aligning to TRBD2. CDR3 size: 14 residues. Germline values: CDR1 MNHNS, CDR2 SASEGT. V lost 2 bases, J lost 6 bases, and 5 bases stayed unmatched. The CDR3 sequence: CASSERAGGLEQYF. CDR3 nucleotide sequence: TGTGCCAGCAGTGAAAGGGCGGGGGGGCTCGAGCAGTACTTC.

The chain uses TRBV5-5 and TRBJ1-1, with TRBD1 matching over 7 bases. The CDR3 runs 15 residues. The J segment lost 4 bases and the V segment lost 2 bases, leaving 8 bases of the junction unmatched. Germline V gene lookup returns CDR1 SGHKS and CDR2 YYEKEE (reference sequence). CDR3 sequence: CASSLTQGIGTEAFF. CDR3 DNA: TGTGCCAGCAGCTTAACACAGGGGATTGGCACTGAAGCTTTCTTT.

J is TRBJ1-5 and V is TRBV19; the D gene is possibly TRBD1 (5 bases). The length of the CDR3 is 14 residues. The V and J ends lost 4 bases and 0 bases respectively, with 7 bases between them. Per germline, CDR1 LNHDA and CDR2 SQIVND (reference sequence). For the CDR3, the DNA is TGTGCCAGTAGTAAGACAGATAGCAATCAGCCCCAGCATTTT. Its protein is CASSKTDSNQPQHF. The whole variable domain, remainder taken from reference TRBV19 and TRBJ1-5, is DGGITQSPKYLFRKEGQNVTLSCEQNLNHDAMYWYRQDPGQGLRLIYYSQIVNDFQKGDIAEGYSVSREKKESFPLTVTSAQKNPTAFYLCASSKTDSNQPQHFGDGTRLSIL.

The chain uses TRBV2 and TRBJ1-2, with D unresolved. The CDR3 sequence is 14 residues long. Trimming shortened V by 3 bases and J by 3 bases, and 11 bases separated the two germline ends. The germline gives CDR1 SNHLY, CDR2 FYNNEI. In DNA form, the CDR3 reads TGTGCCAGCAGTGATGACGTACGGGACTATGGCTACACCTTC. It translates to CASSDDVRDYGYTF. The full variable domain, its missing parts supplied by reference TRBV2 and TRBJ1-2, is EPEVTQTPSHQVTQMGQEVILRCVPISNHLYFYWYRQILGQKVEFLVSFYNNEISEKSEIFDDQFSVERPDGSNFTLKIRSTKLEDSAMYFCASSDDVRDYGYTFGSGTRLTVV.

The chain uses TRBV6-5 and TRBJ1-6, with 7 nucleotides matching TRBD1. Trimming at V came to 6 bases and at J to 6 bases, leaving 5 bases not matched to a gene. Germline lookup yields CDR1 MNHEY and CDR2 SVGAGI. CDR3 size: 14 residues. The CDR3 DNA is TGTGCCAGCAGACTCGGGACAGTTAATTCACCCCTCCACTTT. Amino acids: CASRLGTVNSPLHF.

The chain has TRBV6-5 and TRBJ2-7, with D tentatively TRBD2 (5 bases). V was cut by 6 bases and J by 5 bases, with 14 bases left in between. Germline V gene sequence: CDR1 MNHEY, CDR2 SVGAGI. The CDR3 covers 13 residues. CDR3 coding DNA: TGTGCCAGCAGCCAGCGGCTGCGGGACGAGCAGTACTTC. Translation: CASSQRLRDEQYF.

This chain joins TRBV5-1 and TRBJ2-7, with D possibly being TRBD1 (6 bases). The CDR3 sequence is 15 residues long. CDR1 is SGHRS, CDR2 YFSETQ, per germline. Deletions cut 0 bases from V and 5 bases from J, with 15 bases between. CDR3 residues: CASSLVGRGLNEQYF. The CDR3 nucleotides are TGCGCCAGCAGCTTGGTTGGAAGGGGGTTAAACGAGCAGTACTTC.

This sequence joins TRBV5-5 and TRBJ2-1; 7 positions agree with TRBD1. The germline V gene has CDR1 SGHKS and CDR2 YYEKEE (reference sequence). V trimming: 4 bases; J trimming: 8 bases; junction bases outside the gene matches: 12. This CDR3 comprises 15 residues. The CDR3 DNA is TGTGCCAGCAGCCTCCGGGACAGTCCCCGGGATGAGCAGTTCTTC. Its protein product is CASSLRDSPRDEQFF.

The V call is TRBV7-6, the J call TRBJ2-3, with 9 bases aligning to TRBD1. The CDR3 is made up of 16 amino acids. Germline values: CDR1 SGHVS, CDR2 FNYEAQ. The J segment lost 7 bases and the V segment lost 2 bases, leaving 10 bases of the junction unmatched. The CDR3 sequence: CASSLRPGQGRYTQYF. The CDR3 DNA reads as TGTGCCAGCAGCTTACGTCCTGGACAGGGGAGATATACGCAGTATTTT.

The V gene is TRBV5-4, the J gene TRBJ1-4; no definite D call. This CDR3 is 16 amino acids long. Trimming pared 4 bases from V and 3 bases from J, leaving 16 bases between. Germline CDR1 SGHNT, CDR2 YYREEE (reference sequence). The CDR3 protein is CASSRRREDANEKLFF. CDR3 nucleotide sequence: TGTGCCAGCAGCCGGCGGAGGGAGGACGCTAATGAAAAACTGTTTTTT.

The gene calls are TRBV27 and TRBJ2-7, with 7 nucleotides matching TRBD1. The V segment lost 6 bases and the J segment 3 bases; nucleotides outside the gene matches: 2. The CDR3 covers 12 residues. Germline CDR1 is MNHEY and CDR2 is SMNVEV (reference sequence). The CDR3 here is CASRTGYYEQYF. As DNA, the CDR3 is TGTGCCAGCAGGACAGGGTACTACGAGCAGTACTTC.

This chain uses TRBV5-1 with TRBJ2-7; TRBD2 agrees at 7 bases. CDR3 length equals 15 residues. Trimming at V came to 4 bases and at J to 3 bases, leaving 10 bases not matched to a gene. Germline V CDR1 and CDR2: SGHRS, YFSETQ. The CDR3 DNA reads TGCGCCAGCAGCAGGGAGGGGCCACGGGACTACGAGCAGTACTTC. Protein product: CASSREGPRDYEQYF.